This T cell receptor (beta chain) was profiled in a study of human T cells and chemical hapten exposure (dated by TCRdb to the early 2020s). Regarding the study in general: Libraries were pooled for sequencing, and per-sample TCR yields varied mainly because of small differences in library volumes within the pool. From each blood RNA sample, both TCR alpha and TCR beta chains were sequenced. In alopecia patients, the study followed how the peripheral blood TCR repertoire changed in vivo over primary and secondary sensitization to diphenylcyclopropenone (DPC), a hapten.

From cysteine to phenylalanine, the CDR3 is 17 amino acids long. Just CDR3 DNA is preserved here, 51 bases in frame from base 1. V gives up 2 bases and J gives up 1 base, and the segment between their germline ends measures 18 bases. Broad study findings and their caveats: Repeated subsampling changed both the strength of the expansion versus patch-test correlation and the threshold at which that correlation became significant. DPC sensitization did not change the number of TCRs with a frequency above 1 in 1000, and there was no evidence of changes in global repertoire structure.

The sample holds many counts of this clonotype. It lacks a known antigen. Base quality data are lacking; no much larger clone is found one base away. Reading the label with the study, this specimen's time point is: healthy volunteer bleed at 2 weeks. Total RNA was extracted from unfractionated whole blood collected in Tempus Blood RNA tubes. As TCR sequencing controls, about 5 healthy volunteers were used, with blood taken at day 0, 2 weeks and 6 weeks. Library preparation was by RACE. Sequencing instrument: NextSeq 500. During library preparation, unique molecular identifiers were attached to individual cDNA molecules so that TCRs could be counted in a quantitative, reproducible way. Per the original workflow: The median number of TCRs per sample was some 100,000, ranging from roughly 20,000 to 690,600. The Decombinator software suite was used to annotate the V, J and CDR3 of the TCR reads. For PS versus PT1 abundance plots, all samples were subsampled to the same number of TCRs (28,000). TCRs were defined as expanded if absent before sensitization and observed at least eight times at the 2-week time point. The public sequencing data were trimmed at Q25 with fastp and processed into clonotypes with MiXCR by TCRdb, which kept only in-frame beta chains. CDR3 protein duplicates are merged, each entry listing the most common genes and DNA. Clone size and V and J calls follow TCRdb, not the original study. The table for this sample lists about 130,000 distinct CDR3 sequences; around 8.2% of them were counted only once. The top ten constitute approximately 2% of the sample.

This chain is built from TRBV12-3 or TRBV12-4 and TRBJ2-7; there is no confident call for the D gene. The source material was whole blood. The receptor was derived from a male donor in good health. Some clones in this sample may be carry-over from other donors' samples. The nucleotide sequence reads TGTGCCAGCAGTTTACCAACTCACACCGGCCTGTCCTACGAGCAGTACTTC. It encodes CASSLPTHTGLSYEQYF.